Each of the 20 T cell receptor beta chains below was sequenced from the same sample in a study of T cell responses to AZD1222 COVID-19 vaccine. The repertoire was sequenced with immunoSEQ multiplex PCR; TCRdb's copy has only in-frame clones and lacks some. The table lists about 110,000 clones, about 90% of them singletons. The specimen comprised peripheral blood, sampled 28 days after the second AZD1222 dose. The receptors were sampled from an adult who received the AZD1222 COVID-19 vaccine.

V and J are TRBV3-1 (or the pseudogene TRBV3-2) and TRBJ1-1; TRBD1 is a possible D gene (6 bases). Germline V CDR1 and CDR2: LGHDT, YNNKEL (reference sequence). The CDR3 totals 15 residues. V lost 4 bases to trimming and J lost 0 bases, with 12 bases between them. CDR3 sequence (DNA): TGTGCCAGCAGCCCTATAGGGGGGGTGAACACTGAAGCTTTCTTT. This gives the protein CASSPIGGVNTEAFF.

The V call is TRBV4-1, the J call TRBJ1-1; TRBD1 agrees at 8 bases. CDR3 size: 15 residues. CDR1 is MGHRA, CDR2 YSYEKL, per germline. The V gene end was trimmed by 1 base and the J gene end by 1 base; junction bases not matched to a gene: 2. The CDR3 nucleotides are TGCGCCAGCAGCCAAGTGGGGACAGGGAACACTGAAGCTTTCTTT. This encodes CASSQVGTGNTEAFF.

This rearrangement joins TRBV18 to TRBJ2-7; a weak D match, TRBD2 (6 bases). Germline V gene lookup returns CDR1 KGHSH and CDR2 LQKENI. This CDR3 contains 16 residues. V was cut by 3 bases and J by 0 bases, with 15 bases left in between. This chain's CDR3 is CASSPRGAGFSYEQYF. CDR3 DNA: TGTGCCAGCTCACCCCGGGGAGCGGGTTTCTCCTACGAGCAGTACTTC.

The CDR3 coding sequence is TGTGCCAGCAGCTTAACTTCCACGGGGTCCTACGAGCAGTACTTC. Translating gives CASSLTSTGSYEQYF. V gene TRBV11-2 combines with J gene TRBJ2-7, with a tentative D call TRBD2 (5 bases). The CDR3 runs 15 residues. V was clipped by 2 bases and J by 1 base, with 12 bases between them. Germline CDR1 reads SGHAT; CDR2 reads FQNNGV. The full variable domain, in which reference TRBV11-2 and TRBJ2-7 provide the parts outside the CDR3, is EAGVAQSPRYKIIEKRQSVAFWCNPISGHATLYWYQQILGQGPKLLIQFQNNGVVDDSQLPKDRFSAERLKGVDSTLKIQPAKLEDSAVYLCASSLTSTGSYEQYFGPGTRLTVT.

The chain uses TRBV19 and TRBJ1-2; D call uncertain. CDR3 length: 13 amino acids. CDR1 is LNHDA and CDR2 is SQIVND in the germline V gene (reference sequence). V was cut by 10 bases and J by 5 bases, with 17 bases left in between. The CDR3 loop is CATREDGAYGYTF. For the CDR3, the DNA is TGTGCCACACGGGAAGACGGCGCGTATGGCTACACCTTC.

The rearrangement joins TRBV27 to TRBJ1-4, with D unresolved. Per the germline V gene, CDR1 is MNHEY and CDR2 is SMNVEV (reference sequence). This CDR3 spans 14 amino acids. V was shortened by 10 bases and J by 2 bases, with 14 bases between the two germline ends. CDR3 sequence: CATRESGTNEKLFF. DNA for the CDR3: TGTGCCACCCGGGAGTCCGGTACTAATGAAAAACTGTTTTTT.

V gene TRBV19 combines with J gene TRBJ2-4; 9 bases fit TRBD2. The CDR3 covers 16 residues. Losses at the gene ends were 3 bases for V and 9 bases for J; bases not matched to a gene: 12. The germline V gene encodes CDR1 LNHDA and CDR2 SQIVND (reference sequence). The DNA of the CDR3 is TGTGCCAGTAGTATTGGCGGGAGGGCCCTAGGCGGCATTCAGTACTTC. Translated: CASSIGGRALGGIQYF.

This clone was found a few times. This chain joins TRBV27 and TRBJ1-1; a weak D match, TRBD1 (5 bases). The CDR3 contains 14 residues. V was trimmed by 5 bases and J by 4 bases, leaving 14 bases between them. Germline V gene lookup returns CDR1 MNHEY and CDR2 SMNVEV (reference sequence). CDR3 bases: TGTGCCAGCAGTAGACAGCCCTGGAGCACTGAAGCTTTCTTT. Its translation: CASSRQPWSTEAFF.

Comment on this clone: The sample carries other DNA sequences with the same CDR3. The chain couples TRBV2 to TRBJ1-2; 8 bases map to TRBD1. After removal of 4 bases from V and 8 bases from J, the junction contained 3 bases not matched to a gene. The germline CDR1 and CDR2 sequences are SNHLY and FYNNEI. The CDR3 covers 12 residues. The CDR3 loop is CASSGTGYGYTF. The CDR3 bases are TGTGCCAGCAGTGGGACAGGGTACGGCTACACCTTC.

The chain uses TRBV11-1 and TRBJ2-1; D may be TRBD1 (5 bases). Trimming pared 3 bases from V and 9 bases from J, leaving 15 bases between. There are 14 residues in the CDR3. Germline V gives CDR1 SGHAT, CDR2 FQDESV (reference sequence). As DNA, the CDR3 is TGTGCCAGCAGCTTTGGGAACAGGTACCTTGAGCAGTTCTTC. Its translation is CASSFGNRYLEQFF.

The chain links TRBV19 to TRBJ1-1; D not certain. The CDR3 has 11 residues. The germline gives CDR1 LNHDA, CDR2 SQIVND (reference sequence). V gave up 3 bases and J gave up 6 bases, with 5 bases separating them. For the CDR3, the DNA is TGTGCCAGTAGTATGTTTTCTGAAGCTTTCTTT. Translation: CASSMFSEAFF.

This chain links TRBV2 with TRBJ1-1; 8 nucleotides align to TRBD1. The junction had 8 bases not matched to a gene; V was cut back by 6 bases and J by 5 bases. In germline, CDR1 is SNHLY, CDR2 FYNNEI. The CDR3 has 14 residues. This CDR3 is CASRKTGGGTEAFF. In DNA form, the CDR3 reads TGTGCCAGCAGAAAAACAGGGGGTGGAACTGAAGCTTTCTTT.

DNA of the CDR3: TGTGCCAGCAGTGTATGGGAGACCCAGTACTTC. Encoded protein: CASSVWETQYF. V usage is TRBV2 and J usage is TRBJ2-5, with D unclear. V shed 4 bases and J shed 5 bases, with 5 bases lying between them. CDR3 length equals 11 residues. Germline lookup yields CDR1 SNHLY and CDR2 FYNNEI.

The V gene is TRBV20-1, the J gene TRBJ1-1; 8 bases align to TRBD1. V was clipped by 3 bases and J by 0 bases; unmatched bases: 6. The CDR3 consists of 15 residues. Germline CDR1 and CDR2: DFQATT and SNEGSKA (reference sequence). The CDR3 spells CSASRQGAVNTEAFF. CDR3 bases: TGCAGTGCTAGTAGGCAGGGGGCCGTGAACACTGAAGCTTTCTTT.

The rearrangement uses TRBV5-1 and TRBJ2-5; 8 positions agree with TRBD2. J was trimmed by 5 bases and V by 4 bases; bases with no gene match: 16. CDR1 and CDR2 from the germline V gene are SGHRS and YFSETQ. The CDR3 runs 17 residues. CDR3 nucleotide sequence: TGCGCCAGCAGCCGGACTAGCCCGAGTTGGGGTAGGGAGACCCAGTACTTC. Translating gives CASSRTSPSWGRETQYF.

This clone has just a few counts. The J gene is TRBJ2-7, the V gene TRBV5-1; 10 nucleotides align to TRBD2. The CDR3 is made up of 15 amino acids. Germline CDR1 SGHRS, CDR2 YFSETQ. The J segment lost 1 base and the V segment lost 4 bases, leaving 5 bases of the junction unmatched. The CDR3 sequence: CASSLTSGPSYEQYF. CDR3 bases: TGCGCCAGCAGCCTGACTAGCGGGCCGTCCTACGAGCAGTACTTC.

CDR3 region: CASSDSATSGVREQFF. The CDR3 nucleotides are TGTGCCAGCAGTGACTCAGCAACTAGCGGGGTGAGGGAGCAGTTCTTC. This rearrangement joins TRBV6-4 to TRBJ2-1; 10 nucleotides line up with TRBD2. Trimming took 0 bases from V and 10 from J; bases not matched to a gene: 9. CDR1 MRHNA and CDR2 SNTAGT come from the germline V gene. This CDR3 region has 16 residues.

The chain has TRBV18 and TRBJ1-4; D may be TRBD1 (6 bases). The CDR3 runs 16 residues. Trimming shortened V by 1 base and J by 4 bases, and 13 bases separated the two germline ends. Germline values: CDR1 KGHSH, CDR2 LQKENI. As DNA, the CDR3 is TGTGCCAGCTCACCACGGACACAGGGCAATAATGAAAAACTGTTTTTT. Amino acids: CASSPRTQGNNEKLFF.

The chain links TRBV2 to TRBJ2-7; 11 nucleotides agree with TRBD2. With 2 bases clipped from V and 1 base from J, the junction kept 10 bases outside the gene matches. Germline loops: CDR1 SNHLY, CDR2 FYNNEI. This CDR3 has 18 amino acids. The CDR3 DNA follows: TGTGCCAGCAGTGAAAATAAAAGACCTAGCGGGGGGTCCTACGAGCAGTACTTC. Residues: CASSENKRPSGGSYEQYF.

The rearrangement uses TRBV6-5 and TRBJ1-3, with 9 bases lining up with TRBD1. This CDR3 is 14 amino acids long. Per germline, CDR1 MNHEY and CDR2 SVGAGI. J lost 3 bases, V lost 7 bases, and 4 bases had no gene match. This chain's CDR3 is CASNLGQGGNTIYF. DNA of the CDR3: TGTGCCAGCAACTTGGGACAGGGTGGAAACACCATATATTTT.